The sequence of this T cell receptor beta chain was determined in a study of T cells after yellow fever vaccination (dated by TCRdb to about 2019). For the study in its entirety: Libraries from fractions with low cell numbers were prepared with the SMART-Seq v4 Ultra Low Input RNA kit. Bulk TCR alpha and beta repertoires were sequenced longitudinally to track T-cell clones before and after primary and booster YFV17D yellow fever vaccination. Two healthy male donors, one aged 18 to 29 and one aged 30 to 40 years, made up the cohort. Blood samples were taken at several timepoints before and after primary and secondary immunization, and bulk PBMC replicates and cell subsets were isolated. Findings and caveats that apply to the study as a whole: Because only a couple of donors were included in the study, the extent to which the findings can be generalized is limited. The secondary T-cell response was weaker than the primary response but faster, peaking on day 5 instead of day 15. Computational filtering was required because FACS-sorted repertoires could contain abundant contaminating clonotypes from the bulk population. Most clones expanded after primary vaccination (96% of CD4 and 80% to 90% of CD8) were re-detected after the booster, suggesting that broad memory maintenance occurred. A small share of clonotypes occurred in both CD4 and CD8 compartments, likely arising from convergent recombination.

TCR cDNA was synthesized by 5'RACE template switching, through which a universal primer site and unique molecular identifiers were introduced. Priming of cDNA synthesis was performed from both the TCR alpha and TCR beta constant segments. Two PCR steps were used to amplify libraries, with sample barcodes and sequencing adapters being added in the second step. Sequencing of the libraries was done on either Illumina HiSeq 2500 (2x100 bp) or NovaSeq (2x150 bp). In the paper's pipeline: Demultiplexing of reads and collapsing into UMI consensus sequences were performed with MIGEC, and V(D)J alignment was carried out with MiXCR. Clonotypes responding to the vaccine were identified with edgeR on replicate PBMC samples, with the criteria of FDR below 0.01 and a log2 fold change above 5 up to day 15. Bulk clonotypes were assigned CD4 or CD8 identity according to which sequenced CD4 or CD8 repertoire held them at higher abundance. TCRdb trimmed the raw reads at Q25, called clones with MiXCR and kept productive beta chains. Each CDR3 protein gets just one entry, which takes the most common genes and DNA from the rows behind it. TCRdb's processing, not the authors', yielded these V and J calls. The sample includes about 150,000 distinct CDR3 sequences, with 5% to 8% observed a single time. The ten top clones hold more than 0.6% of the sample.

This clonotype appeared many times. This receptor's antigen is unknown. No base-level quality is on record; no much larger clone is a single base apart. Interpreted using the paper, the treatment or condition label stands for: live attenuated yellow fever vaccine strain. PBMCs were isolated from peripheral blood using a standard Ficoll-Paque protocol. CD4 and CD8 T-cell fractions were isolated with Dynabeads CD4 and CD8 positive selection kits. RNA was extracted with TriZol from bulk PBMCs, CD4 and CD8 fractions, and dextramer-positive and dextramer-negative fractions. V loses 1 base of germline sequence and J loses 5 bases, and the interval between the two ends is 15 bases. For CDR1 and CDR2, the germline V gene (reference sequence) lists SEHNR and FQNEAQ. The CDR3 contains 15 residues, cysteine and phenylalanine counted. Kept here is only the CDR3 DNA, which spans 45 bases and is read in frame from base 1.

The sample consisted of CD4+ T cells sorted from PBMCs, taken 10 days after the yellow fever booster vaccination. The clonotype comes from a man aged 30 to 39 who received the YFV17D yellow fever vaccine. This chain joins TRBV7-9 to TRBJ2-7; the D gene cannot be resolved reliably. The CDR3 region reads CASSLVVGKSHEQYF. The nucleotides are TGTGCCAGCAGCTTAGTGGTAGGGAAATCCCACGAGCAGTACTTC.